The source of this T cell receptor beta chain is a study of T-cell reconstitution after alpha-beta-depleted transplantation in children. Unique molecular identifiers tagged the TCRbeta library. TCRdb used MiXCR to reprocess the PCR reads, holding one entry per CDR3 protein. The repertoire has approximately 500,000 distinct CDR3 sequences, around 27% of them found once; the top ten carry around a third. Study-level points and caveats: Approximately two months post-transplant, alpha-beta T cells reportedly originated from several hundred expanded graft clones. The authors attributed T-cell counts and diversity one year after transplant mostly to newly produced T cells. It was surviving recipient T cells and thymic progenitors that gave some patients high TCRbeta diversity at day 60.

Concerning this clonotype: What it binds is unknown.

The sequence was obtained from a boy younger than two with Wiskott-Aldrich syndrome, due to receive a stem cell transplant. Specimen: PBMCs, collected before TCRalphabeta/CD19-depleted stem cell transplant.

The CDR3 loop reads CASSFTTSGANVLTF. CDR3 bases: TGCGCCAGCAGCTTCACGACTTCTGGGGCCAACGTCCTGACTTTC. V gene TRBV5-1 combines with J gene TRBJ2-6; D is unresolved. The CDR3 runs 15 residues. Between the trimmed V and J ends, which lost 2 bases and 1 base, there was a span of 7 bases. Germline CDR1 and CDR2: SGHRS and YFSETQ.